This T cell receptor (beta chain) was observed in a study of shared clonotypes between healthy human individuals. Only in-frame clones appear in the TCRdb table, and some are missing; sequencing was by immunoSEQ multiplex PCR. The sample comprises about 380,000 clones, about 96% of which are singletons, and about 0.34% rests with the top ten. V lost 3 bases, J lost 4 bases, and 9 bases stayed unmatched. Germline CDR1 reads GTSNPN; CDR2 reads SVGIG (reference sequence). The CDR3 length is 17 residues. About this clone: What it binds is unknown.

General study results and limits: Estimated richness values were generally larger in naive subsets than in memory subsets.

Sample: memory CD8+ T cells sorted from blood. The subset denotes: CD45RO+ cells pooled with CCR7-negative TemRA cells. The V and J genes are TRBV30 and TRBJ2-3; 14 bases fit TRBD2. The receptor's source is a man aged 25-45 years in good health. The CDR3 DNA follows: TGTGCCTGGAGCTTGGGGACTAGCGGGAGTTTGGCAGATACGCAGTATTTT. Protein product: CAWSLGTSGSLADTQYF.